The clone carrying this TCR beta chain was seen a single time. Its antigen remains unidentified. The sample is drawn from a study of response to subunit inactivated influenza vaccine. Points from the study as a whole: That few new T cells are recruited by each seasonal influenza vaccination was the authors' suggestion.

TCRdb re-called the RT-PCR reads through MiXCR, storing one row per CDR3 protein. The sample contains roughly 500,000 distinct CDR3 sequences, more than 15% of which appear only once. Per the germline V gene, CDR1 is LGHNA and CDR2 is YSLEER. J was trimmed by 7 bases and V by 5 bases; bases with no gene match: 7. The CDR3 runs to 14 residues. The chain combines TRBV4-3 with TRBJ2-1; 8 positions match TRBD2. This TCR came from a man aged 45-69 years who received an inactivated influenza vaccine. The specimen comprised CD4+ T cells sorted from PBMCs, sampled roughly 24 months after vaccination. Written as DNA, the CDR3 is TGCGCCAGCAGCTCCGGGACTAGGCTAAATGAGCAGTTCTTC. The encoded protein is CASSSGTRLNEQFF.